This record covers a single T cell receptor beta chain. The antigen is undetermined. Germline values: CDR1 SGHNT, CDR2 YYREEE (reference sequence). The V gene lost 0 bases and the J gene lost 5 bases, with 9 bases spanning the gap. The CDR3 runs 14 residues. Researchers ran the PCR with 60 Vbeta and 13 Jbeta primers. TCRdb's copy holds only in-frame clones and misses some; the assay was immunoSEQ multiplex PCR. Of roughly 120,000 clones listed, 80% to 85% are singletons. This sample is part of a study of cytomegalovirus exposure and HLA in healthy donors. Across the study: One earlier analysis, a look at around 170 million T cells, found more than 100 million unique TCR beta sequences. Study outcomes and limitations: While the bulk of TCR sequences proved rare, some public TCRs turned up in many donors. Versus the approximately 700-donor mean, an Asian-associated ancestry cluster reportedly showed fewer N-insertions in a later analysis. Specific recognition of CMV antigens was confirmed in vitro for a few chains (all CMV-associated).

This clonotype was sampled from an older woman in good health and CMV-seropositive. Sequencing was done on a sample of PBMCs. The V gene is TRBV5-4, the J gene TRBJ2-1; D uncertain. The DNA for the CDR3 is TGTGCCAGCAGCTTGGTGGCAGGAAACAATGAGCAGTTCTTC. It is translated as CASSLVAGNNEQFF. The entire variable domain, with the rest obtained from reference TRBV5-4 and TRBJ2-1, is as follows: ETGVTQSPTHLIKTRGQQVTLRCSSQSGHNTVSWYQQALGQGPQFIFQYYREEENGRGNFPPRFSGLQFPNYSSELNVNALELDDSALYLCASSLVAGNNEQFFGPGTRLTVL.